The next 4 T cell receptor beta chains were all read from a single sample in a study of blood T cell repertoires in COVID-19. The repertoire was sequenced with immunoSEQ multiplex PCR; TCRdb's copy has only in-frame clones and lacks some. In the table there are around 330,000 clones, more than 75% of which are singletons. Sequenced material: PBMCs or T cells enriched from blood (not recorded which). All receptors come from a man aged 55-75 years who had recovered from COVID-19.

The CDR3 coding sequence is TGTGCCAGCTCACCGAGGGGGAGCTGGGAGACCCAGTACTTC. It is translated as CASSPRGSWETQYF. The chain combines TRBV18 with TRBJ2-5, with D perhaps TRBD1 (6 bases). Germline V gene sequence: CDR1 KGHSH, CDR2 LQKENI. There are 14 residues in the CDR3. V shed 3 bases and J shed 5 bases, with 13 bases lying between them. Looking up the rest from reference TRBV18 and TRBJ2-5 gives the full variable domain: NAGVMQNPRHLVRRRGQEARLRCSPMKGHSHVYWYRQLPEEGLKFMVYLQKENIIDESGMPKERFSAEFPKEGPSILRIQQVVRGDSAAYFCASSPRGSWETQYFGPGTRLLVL.

The chain joins TRBV9 to TRBJ2-1; D may be TRBD1 (5 bases). V lost 3 bases to trimming and J lost 1 base, with 14 bases between them. Germline lookup yields CDR1 SGDLS and CDR2 YYNGEE. The CDR3 consists of 16 residues. The DNA of the CDR3 is TGTGCCAGCAGCGATGACGTAGGGGCGTCCTACAATGAGCAGTTCTTC. This translates into CASSDDVGASYNEQFF.

The rearrangement joins TRBV3-1 (or the pseudogene TRBV3-2) to TRBJ2-7, with 9 bases matching TRBD1. Trimming cost V 4 bases and J 7 bases; bases outside gene matches: 14. The CDR3 has 16 residues. Germline loops: CDR1 LGHDT, CDR2 YNNKEL (reference sequence). CDR3 sequence reads: CASSPDGGTGSPEQYF. CDR3 coding DNA: TGTGCCAGCAGCCCGGACGGCGGGACAGGGAGTCCAGAGCAGTACTTC.

Turning to this clone: Other DNA sequences from this sample encode an identical CDR3 as well. This chain connects TRBV12-5 to TRBJ2-7; TRBD2 is a possible D gene (5 bases). Trimming left V 1 base short and J 3 bases short, with 7 bases between. This CDR3 is 13 amino acids long. Germline V gives CDR1 LGHNT, CDR2 FRNRAP. In nucleotides, the CDR3 is TGTGCTAGTGGTTTGGACCGGGACTACGAGCAGTACTTC. Amino acid sequence: CASGLDRDYEQYF.